This entry concerns a single T cell receptor (beta chain). Its antigen is still unknown. Expressed TCRB transcripts were sequenced after all isolated RNA was converted to cDNA. The data were produced by immunoSEQ multiplex PCR, yet TCRdb's version contains in-frame clones alone and is incomplete. The table shows 640,000 or so clones, with over 13% occurring only once. This sample is drawn from a study of beta chain features in type 1 diabetes. This CDR3 contains 16 residues. The V gene's germline CDR1 is LNHNV and CDR2 YYDKDF (reference sequence). V dropped 1 base and J dropped 0 bases, with 9 bases sitting between them. The study's findings and limits: A closer apparent resemblance between naive, central memory and Treg TCRB repertoires was seen in patients than in healthy donors. All four CD4+ subsets of Type 1 diabetes patients contained TCRB CDR3s that were moderately but significantly shorter.

Sorting gave populations that all exceeded 95% purity. Sequencing input: naive CD4+ T cells from blood. The V and J genes are TRBV15 and TRBJ1-4, with a tentative D call TRBD1 (5 bases). This clonotype was obtained from a man younger than 35 with type 1 diabetes. Written as DNA, the CDR3 is TGTGCCACCAGCAGAGGGGACTGGACAACTAATGAAAAACTGTTTTTT. Its protein product is CATSRGDWTTNEKLFF.